This record looks at one TCR beta chain sequence and its context. The target antigen is unknown. Three nested ARM-PCR rounds with V-beta and C-beta primers built TCRB libraries. TCRB-specific cDNA synthesis used roughly 0.55 ug of total RNA. TCRdb reanalysed the multiplex PCR reads using MiXCR and keeps one entry per CDR3 protein. The table records roughly 15,000 distinct CDR3 sequences, 60% to 75% of them present only once. The source of the sample is a study of tumor-infiltrating lymphocytes in glioblastoma multiforme. General study results and limits: Just one glioblastoma patient contributed to the TCR-mutation comparison. The T cells in this sample were not sorted into functional subsets.

The CDR3 totals 16 residues. CDR1 and CDR2 from the germline V gene are DFQATT and SNEGSKA (reference sequence). The chain recombines TRBV20-1 with TRBJ2-5, with TRBD1 identical over 9 bases. Sequencing was carried out using brain tumor tissue. This receptor was obtained from a male donor with glioblastoma. The CDR3 protein is CNTRDGTGWVRETQYF. The CDR3 DNA sequence: TGCAATACTAGAGACGGGACAGGGTGGGTTCGAGAAACCCAGTACTTC.